Listed below are T cell receptor beta chains from one sample, sequenced in a study of Ad26.COV2.S vaccination and SARS-CoV-2 variants. Measured with immunoSEQ multiplex PCR; TCRdb has only the in-frame clones, and not every one. The sample has approximately 90,000 clones, 82% seen once. The sample was peripheral blood, taken after recovery from COVID-19. The receptor set was obtained from a human donor who had recovered from COVID-19. The CDR3 runs from the conserved cysteine through the conserved F or W. D genes are given only for firm matches. Size tells how often a clone was seen (once, few, many) or the class of an expanded clone, and some rows leave it out.

>TRBV27|.|TRBJ2-5|.
TGTGCCAGCAGTGGGGATACTAGAAGAGGGGAAGGGCGACAAGAGACCCAGTACTTC
CASSGDTRRGEGRQETQYF
>TRBV27|.|TRBJ1-6|.
TGTGCCAGCAGTTTTGAGGCGGCTCAGACCTCACCCCTCCACTTT
CASSFEAAQTSPLHF
>TRBV29-1|.|TRBJ2-1|.
TGCAGCGTTGGTTTTAGCTCCGTAGCGATTGAGCAGTTCTTC
CSVGFSSVAIEQFF
>TRBV6-5|.|TRBJ2-7|.
TGTGCCAGCAGTTATTCGAGCTCCTACGAGCAGTACTTC
CASSYSSSYEQYF
>TRBV19|.|TRBJ1-1|few
TGTGCCAGTACCCCTGGCATGAGGGTCACTGAAGCTTTCTTT
CASTPGMRVTEAFF
>TRBV7-2|TRBD1|TRBJ2-1|.
TGTGCCAGCAGCTTAGCGTTGGGACAGGGACGCGGTGAGCAGTTCTTC
CASSLALGQGRGEQFF
>TRBV9|.|TRBJ2-2|.
TGTGCCAGCAGCAACCTAGGACCTTCCACCGGGGAGCTGTTTTTT
CASSNLGPSTGELFF
>TRBV15|.|TRBJ2-7|.
TGTGCCACCAGTACCCTAGACAGGCCCTACGAGCAGTACTTC
CATSTLDRPYEQYF
>TRBV5-4|TRBD1|TRBJ2-7|once
TGTGCCAGCGGACAGGGGCTCTACGAGCAGTACTTC
CASGQGLYEQYF
>TRBV7-6|TRBD1|TRBJ1-1|.
TGTGCCAGCAGCCATAAGACAGGGAGGAACACTGAAGCTTTCTTT
CASSHKTGRNTEAFF
>TRBV28|.|TRBJ1-2|.
TGTGCCAGCACCTCCCGCCGTGGTGGGTTCGGCTACACCTTC
CASTSRRGGFGYTF
>TRBV29-1|.|TRBJ2-1|.
TGCAGCGTGGCGTGGGGTGAGCAGTTCTTC
CSVAWGEQFF
>TRBV5-1|.|TRBJ2-7|.
TGCGCCAGCACCCTGGGCGGTTCCTACGAGCAGTACTTC
CASTLGGSYEQYF
>TRBV7-9|.|TRBJ2-1|.
TGTGCCAGCAGCCAAGATGAGCAGTTCTTC
CASSQDEQFF
>TRBV11-3|.|TRBJ2-7|.
TGTGCCAGCAGCTTAGTAAGAGTAGACAGATCCTACGAGCAGTACTTC
CASSLVRVDRSYEQYF
>TRBV25-1|TRBD1|TRBJ2-1|.
TGTGCCAGCAGTGTCGGGACAGGGGCGAGTGAGCAGTTCTTC
CASSVGTGASEQFF
>TRBV5-1|.|TRBJ2-5|.
TGCGCCAGCAGCTTGGTCCTAGGGATGGAGACCCAGTACTTC
CASSLVLGMETQYF
>TRBV19|TRBD1|TRBJ1-5|many
TGTGCCAGTACCTCACCCCCGGGACAGGGGAATCAGCCCCAGCATTTT
CASTSPPGQGNQPQHF
>TRBV28|.|TRBJ2-4|few
TGTGCCAGCAGTTTAGGTATACTATTTGGGGACATTCAGTACTTC
CASSLGILFGDIQYF
>TRBV19|TRBD1|TRBJ1-2|.
TGTGCCAGCGGGGACAGGGGGTTTTATGGCTACACCTTC
CASGDRGFYGYTF